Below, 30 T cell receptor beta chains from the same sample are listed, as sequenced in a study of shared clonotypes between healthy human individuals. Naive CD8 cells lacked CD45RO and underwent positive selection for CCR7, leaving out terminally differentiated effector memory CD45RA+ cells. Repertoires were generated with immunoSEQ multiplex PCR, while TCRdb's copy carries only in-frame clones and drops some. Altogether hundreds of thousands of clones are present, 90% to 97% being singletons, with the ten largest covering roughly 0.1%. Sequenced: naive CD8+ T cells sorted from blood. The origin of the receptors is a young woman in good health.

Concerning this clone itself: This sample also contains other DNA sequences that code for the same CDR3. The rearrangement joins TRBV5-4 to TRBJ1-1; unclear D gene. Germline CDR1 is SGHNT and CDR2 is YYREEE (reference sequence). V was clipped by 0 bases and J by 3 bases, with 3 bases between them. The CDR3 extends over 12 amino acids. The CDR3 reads CASSLVDTEAFF. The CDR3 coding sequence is TGTGCCAGCAGCTTGGTGGACACTGAAGCTTTCTTT.

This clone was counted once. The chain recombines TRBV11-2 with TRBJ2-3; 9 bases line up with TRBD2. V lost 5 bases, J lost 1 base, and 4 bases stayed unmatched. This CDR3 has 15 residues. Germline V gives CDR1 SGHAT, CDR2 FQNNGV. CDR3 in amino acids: CASSLQREGTDTQYF. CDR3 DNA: TGTGCCAGCAGCCTCCAGCGGGAGGGCACAGATACGCAGTATTTT.

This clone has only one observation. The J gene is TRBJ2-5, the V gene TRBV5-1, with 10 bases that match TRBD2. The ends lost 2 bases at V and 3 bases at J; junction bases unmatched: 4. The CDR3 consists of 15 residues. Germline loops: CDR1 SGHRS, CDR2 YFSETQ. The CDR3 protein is CASSFPTSGKETQYF. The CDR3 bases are TGCGCCAGCAGCTTTCCCACTAGCGGGAAAGAGACCCAGTACTTC.

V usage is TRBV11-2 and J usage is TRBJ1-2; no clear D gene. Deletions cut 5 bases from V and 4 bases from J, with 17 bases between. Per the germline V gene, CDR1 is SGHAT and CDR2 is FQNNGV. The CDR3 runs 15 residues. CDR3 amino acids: CASSIGREGVYGYTF. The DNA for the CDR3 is TGTGCCAGCAGCATCGGCCGGGAGGGAGTCTATGGCTACACCTTC.

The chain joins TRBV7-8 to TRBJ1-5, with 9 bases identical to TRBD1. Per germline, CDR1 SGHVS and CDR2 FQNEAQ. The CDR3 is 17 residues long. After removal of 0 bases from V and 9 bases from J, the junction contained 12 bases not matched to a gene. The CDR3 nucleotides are TGTGCCAGCAGCTTAGCAGAGAGGGACAGGGAGCTATGGCCCCAGCATTTT. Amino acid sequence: CASSLAERDRELWPQHF.

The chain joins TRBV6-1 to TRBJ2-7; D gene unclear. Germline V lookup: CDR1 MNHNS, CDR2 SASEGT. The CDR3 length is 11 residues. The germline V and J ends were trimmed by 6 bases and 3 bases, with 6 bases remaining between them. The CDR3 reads CASRVGYEQYF. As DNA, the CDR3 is TGTGCCAGCAGAGTTGGCTACGAGCAGTACTTC.

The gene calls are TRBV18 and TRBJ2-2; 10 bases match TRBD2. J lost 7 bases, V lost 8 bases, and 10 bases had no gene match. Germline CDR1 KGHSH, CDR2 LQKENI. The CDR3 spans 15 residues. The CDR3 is CASLASGSDIGELFF. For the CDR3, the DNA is TGTGCCAGCCTAGCTAGCGGGAGTGACATCGGGGAGCTGTTTTTT.

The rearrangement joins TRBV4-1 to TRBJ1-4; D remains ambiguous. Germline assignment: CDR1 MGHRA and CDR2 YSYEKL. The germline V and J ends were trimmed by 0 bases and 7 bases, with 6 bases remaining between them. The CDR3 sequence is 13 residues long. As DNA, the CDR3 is TGCGCCAGCAGCCAAGACCCAGCTGAAAAACTGTTTTTT. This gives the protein CASSQDPAEKLFF.

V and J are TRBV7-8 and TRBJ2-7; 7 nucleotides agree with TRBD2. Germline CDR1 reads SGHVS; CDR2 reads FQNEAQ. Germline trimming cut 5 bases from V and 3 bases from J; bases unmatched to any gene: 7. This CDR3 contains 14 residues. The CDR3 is CASSLGLGDYEQYF. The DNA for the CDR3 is TGTGCCAGCAGCCTCGGACTAGGGGACTACGAGCAGTACTTC.

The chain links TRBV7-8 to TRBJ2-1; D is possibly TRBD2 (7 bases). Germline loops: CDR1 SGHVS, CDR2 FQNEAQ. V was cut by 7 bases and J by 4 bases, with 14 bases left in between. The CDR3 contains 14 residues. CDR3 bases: TGTGCCAGCATCCCTGGGGGGGCGTACAATGAGCAGTTCTTC. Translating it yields CASIPGGAYNEQFF.

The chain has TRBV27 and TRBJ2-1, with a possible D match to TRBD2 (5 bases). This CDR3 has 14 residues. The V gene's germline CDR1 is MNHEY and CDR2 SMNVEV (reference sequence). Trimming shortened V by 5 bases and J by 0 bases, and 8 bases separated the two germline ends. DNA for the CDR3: TGTGCCAGCAGTGAGCGGAGCTCCTACAATGAGCAGTTCTTC. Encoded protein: CASSERSSYNEQFF.

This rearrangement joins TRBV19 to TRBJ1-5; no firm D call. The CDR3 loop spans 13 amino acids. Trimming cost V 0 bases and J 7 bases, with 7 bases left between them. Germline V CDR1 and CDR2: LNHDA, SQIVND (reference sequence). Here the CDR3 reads CASSIDAEQPQHF. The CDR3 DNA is TGTGCCAGTAGTATAGACGCGGAGCAGCCCCAGCATTTT. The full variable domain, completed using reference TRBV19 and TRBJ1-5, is DGGITQSPKYLFRKEGQNVTLSCEQNLNHDAMYWYRQDPGQGLRLIYYSQIVNDFQKGDIAEGYSVSREKKESFPLTVTSAQKNPTAFYLCASSIDAEQPQHFGDGTRLSIL.

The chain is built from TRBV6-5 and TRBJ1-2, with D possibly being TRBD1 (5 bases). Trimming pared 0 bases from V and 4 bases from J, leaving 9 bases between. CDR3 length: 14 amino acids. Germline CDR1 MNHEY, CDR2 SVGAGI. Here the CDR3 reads CASSYSDGAYGYTF. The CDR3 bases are TGTGCCAGCAGTTACTCGGACGGGGCCTATGGCTACACCTTC.

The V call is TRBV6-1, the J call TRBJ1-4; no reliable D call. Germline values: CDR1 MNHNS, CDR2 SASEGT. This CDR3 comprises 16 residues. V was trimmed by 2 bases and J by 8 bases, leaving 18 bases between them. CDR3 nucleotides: TGTGCCAGCAGTGAATGGTGGGCCAGCGTAACCGAAAAACTGTTTTTT. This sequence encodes CASSEWWASVTEKLFF.

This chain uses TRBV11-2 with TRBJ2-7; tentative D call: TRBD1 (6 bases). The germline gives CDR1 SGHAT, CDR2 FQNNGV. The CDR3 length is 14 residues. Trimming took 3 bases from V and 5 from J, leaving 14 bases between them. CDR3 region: CASSLGTGLDEQYF. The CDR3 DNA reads TGTGCCAGCAGCTTGGGAACAGGGTTGGACGAGCAGTACTTC.

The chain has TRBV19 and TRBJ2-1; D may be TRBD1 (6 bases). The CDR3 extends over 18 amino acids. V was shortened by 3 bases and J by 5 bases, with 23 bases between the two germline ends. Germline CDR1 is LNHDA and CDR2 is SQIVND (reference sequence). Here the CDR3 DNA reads TGTGCCAGTAGTATGAACCCGGCAGGGGTTCTACTTAACAATGAGCAGTTCTTC. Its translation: CASSMNPAGVLLNNEQFF.

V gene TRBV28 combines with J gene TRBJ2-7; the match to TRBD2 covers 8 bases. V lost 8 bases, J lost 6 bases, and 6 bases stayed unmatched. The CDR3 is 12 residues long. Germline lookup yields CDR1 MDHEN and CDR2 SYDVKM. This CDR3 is CASRDGRVEQYF. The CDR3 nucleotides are TGTGCCAGCCGGGACGGGAGGGTCGAGCAGTACTTC.

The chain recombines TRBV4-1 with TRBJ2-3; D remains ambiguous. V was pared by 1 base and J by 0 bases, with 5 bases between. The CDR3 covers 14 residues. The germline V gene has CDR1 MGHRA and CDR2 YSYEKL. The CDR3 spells CASSQAGSTDTQYF. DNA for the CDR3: TGCGCCAGCAGCCAAGCCGGCAGCACAGATACGCAGTATTTT.

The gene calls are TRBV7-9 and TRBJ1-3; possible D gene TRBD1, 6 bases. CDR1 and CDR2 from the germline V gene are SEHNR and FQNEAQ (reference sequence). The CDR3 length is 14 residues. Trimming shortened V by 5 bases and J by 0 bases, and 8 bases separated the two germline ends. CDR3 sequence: CASSRDISGNTIYF. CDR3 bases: TGTGCCAGCAGCCGGGACATCTCTGGAAACACCATATATTTT.

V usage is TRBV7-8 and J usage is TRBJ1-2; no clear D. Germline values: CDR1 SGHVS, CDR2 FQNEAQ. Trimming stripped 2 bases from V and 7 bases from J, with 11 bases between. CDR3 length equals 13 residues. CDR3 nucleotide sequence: TGTGCCAGCAGCTTATCGCCCATGGGTGGCTACACCTTC. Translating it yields CASSLSPMGGYTF.

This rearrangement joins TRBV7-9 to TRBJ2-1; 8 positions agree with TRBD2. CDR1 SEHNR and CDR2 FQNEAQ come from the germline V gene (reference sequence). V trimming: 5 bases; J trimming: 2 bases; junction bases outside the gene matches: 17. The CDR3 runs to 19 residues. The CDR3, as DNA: TGTGCCAGCAGCCCCCGGAGGGCGGGAGGTTCCAGAACCTACAATGAGCAGTTCTTC. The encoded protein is CASSPRRAGGSRTYNEQFF. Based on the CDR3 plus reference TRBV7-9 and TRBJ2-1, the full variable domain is DTGVSQNPRHKITKRGQNVTFRCDPISEHNRLYWYRQTLGQGPEFLTYFQNEAQLEKSRLLSDRFSAERPKGSFSTLEIQRTEQGDSAMYLCASSPRRAGGSRTYNEQFFGPGTRLTVL.

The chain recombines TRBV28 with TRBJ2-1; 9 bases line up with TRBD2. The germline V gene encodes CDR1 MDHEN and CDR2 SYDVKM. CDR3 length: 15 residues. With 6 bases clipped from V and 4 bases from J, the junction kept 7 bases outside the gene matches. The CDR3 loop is CASRISGSEYNEQFF. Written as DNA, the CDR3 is TGTGCCAGCAGGATTAGCGGGAGTGAGTACAATGAGCAGTTCTTC.

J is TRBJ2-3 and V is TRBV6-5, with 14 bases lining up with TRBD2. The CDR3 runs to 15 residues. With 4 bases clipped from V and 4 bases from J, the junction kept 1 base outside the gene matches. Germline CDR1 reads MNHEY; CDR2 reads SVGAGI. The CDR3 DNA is TGTGCCAGCAGTTCGGGACTAGCGGGAGCAGATACGCAGTATTTT. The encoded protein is CASSSGLAGADTQYF.

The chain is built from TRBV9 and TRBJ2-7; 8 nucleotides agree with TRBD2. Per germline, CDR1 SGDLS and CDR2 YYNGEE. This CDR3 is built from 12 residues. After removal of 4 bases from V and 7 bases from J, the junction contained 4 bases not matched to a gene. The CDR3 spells CASSIAGGEQYF. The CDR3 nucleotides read TGTGCCAGCAGCATCGCGGGAGGAGAGCAGTACTTC.

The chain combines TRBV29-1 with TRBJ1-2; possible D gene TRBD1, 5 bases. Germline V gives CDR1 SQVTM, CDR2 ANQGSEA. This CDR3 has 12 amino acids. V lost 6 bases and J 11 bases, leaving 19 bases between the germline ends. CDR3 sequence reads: CSVGRGIGGYTF. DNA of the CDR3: TGCAGCGTGGGGAGGGGAATAGGAGGGTACACCTTC.

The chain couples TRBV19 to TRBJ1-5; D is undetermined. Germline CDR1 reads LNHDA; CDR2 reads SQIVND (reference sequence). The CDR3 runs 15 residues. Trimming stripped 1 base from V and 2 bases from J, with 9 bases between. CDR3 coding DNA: TGTGCCAGTAGTATAGCCCCCAGAGGCAATCAGCCCCAGCATTTT. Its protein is CASSIAPRGNQPQHF.

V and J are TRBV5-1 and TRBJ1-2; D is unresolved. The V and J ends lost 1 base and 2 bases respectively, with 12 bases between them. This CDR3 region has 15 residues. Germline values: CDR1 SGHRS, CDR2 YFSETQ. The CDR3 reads CASSLNEVGNYGYTF. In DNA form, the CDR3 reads TGCGCCAGCAGCTTGAATGAGGTGGGGAACTATGGCTACACCTTC.

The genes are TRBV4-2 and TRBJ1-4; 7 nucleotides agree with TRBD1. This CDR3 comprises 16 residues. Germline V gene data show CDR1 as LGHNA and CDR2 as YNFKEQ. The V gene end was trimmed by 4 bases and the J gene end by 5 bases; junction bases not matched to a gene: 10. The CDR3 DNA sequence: TGTGCCAGCAGCCGAGGACAGGACTTTTCGAATGAAAAACTGTTTTTT. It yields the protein CASSRGQDFSNEKLFF.

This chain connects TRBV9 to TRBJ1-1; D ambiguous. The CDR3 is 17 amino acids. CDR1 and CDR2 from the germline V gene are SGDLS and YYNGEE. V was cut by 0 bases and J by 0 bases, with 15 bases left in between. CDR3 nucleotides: TGTGCCAGCAGCGTAGGAGTCCTCCCCGCCATGAACACTGAAGCTTTCTTT. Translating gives CASSVGVLPAMNTEAFF. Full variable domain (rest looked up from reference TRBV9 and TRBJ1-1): DSGVTQTPKHLITATGQRVTLRCSPRSGDLSVYWYQQSLDQGLQFLIQYYNGEERAKGNILERFSAQQFPDLHSELNLSSLELGDSALYFCASSVGVLPAMNTEAFFGQGTRLTVV.

CDR3 sequence (DNA): TGCAGCGCGGACGGCGACAATGAGCAGTTCTTC. Encoded protein: CSADGDNEQFF. The chain carries TRBV29-1 and TRBJ2-1; no definite D call. The CDR3 consists of 11 residues. CDR1 is SQVTM and CDR2 is ANQGSEA in the germline V gene. Deletions cut 7 bases from V and 5 bases from J, with 9 bases between.